The 5 T cell receptor beta chains below were found in one sample sequenced in a study of monozygotic twins with inflammatory bowel disease. TCRdb reprocessed the 5' RACE reads and reports one entry per CDR3 protein, with no DNA. Its listing shows over 200,000 distinct CDR3 sequences. Sequences were obtained from blood. Source of these receptors: a human donor with ulcerative colitis or Crohn's disease, or a healthy co-twin of an affected twin (not recorded which).

The V call is TRBV9, the J call TRBJ2-7. This CDR3 is 13 amino acids long. CDR1 and CDR2 (germline): SGDLS, YYNGEE. The CDR3 loop reads CASSARGSYEQYF.

The V and J genes are TRBV20-1 and TRBJ2-5; the D call from TCRdb, TRBD1, cannot be confirmed without DNA. Germline CDR1 reads DFQATT; CDR2 reads SNEGSKA (reference sequence). The CDR3 is 15 amino acids. The CDR3 region is CSAFPARGGQETQYF.

The chain joins TRBV10-3 to TRBJ2-3. CDR1 is ENHRY, CDR2 SYGVKD, per germline. The CDR3 has 14 residues. This chain's CDR3 is CAISESNPADTQYF.

The rearrangement uses TRBV19 and TRBJ2-7; TCRdb picks TRBD1, but there is no DNA to check that call. Germline V gene lookup returns CDR1 LNHDA and CDR2 SQIVND (reference sequence). The CDR3 is 15 amino acids. The CDR3 region is CASSPGPGGYYEQYF.

The chain has TRBV7-9 and TRBJ1-1. CDR3 length: 13 residues. Germline CDR1 reads SEHNR; CDR2 reads FQNEAQ (reference sequence). The CDR3 region is CASSLGGRAEAFF.